Listed below are T cell receptor beta chains from one sample, sequenced in a study of T-cell memory formation after mild COVID-19. TCRdb re-derived calls from the 5' RACE reads in MiXCR, one entry per CDR3 protein. Of fewer than 450,000 distinct CDR3 sequences listed, roughly a quarter are singletons. Sequencing was done on a sample of PBMCs or a T cell subset sorted from them (not recorded which). The source of these receptors is an adult woman who had mild COVID-19 (a few samples of this study predate the infection). Cell type and time point are not known. The CDR3 runs from the conserved cysteine through the conserved F or W. The D gene is left open where the match is weak. Clone size appears in some rows only: once, few, many, or a class for an expanded clone.

>TRBV7-9|NA|TRBJ2-7|NA
TGTGCCAGCAGCTCGGGACTTGTGGGGGAGCAGTACTTC
CASSSGLVGEQYF
>TRBV4-2|TRBD2|TRBJ2-7|few
TGTGCCAGCAGCCAAGAAGGCGGGGGGTATAAGTCGGAGCAGTACTTC
CASSQEGGGYKSEQYF
>TRBV11-2|NA|TRBJ2-7|NA
TGTGCCAGCAGCTTAGAACCGGGAGAGAGCTACGAGCAGTACTTC
CASSLEPGESYEQYF
>TRBV2|NA|TRBJ2-1|NA
TGTGCCAGCAATAGCGGCCCCTACAATGAGCAGTTCTTC
CASNSGPYNEQFF
>TRBV3-1|TRBD2|TRBJ2-3|few
TGTGCCAGCAGCCAAGACCAACTAGCGGGGAAAGATACGCAGTATTTT
CASSQDQLAGKDTQYF
>TRBV30|NA|TRBJ2-7|few
TGTGCCTGGACGCGAGGCTACGAGCAGTACTTC
CAWTRGYEQYF
>TRBV25-1|NA|TRBJ2-1|NA
TGTGCCAGCAGTGAGCGCCAGGGTAACAATGAGCAGTTCTTC
CASSERQGNNEQFF
>TRBV6-2/TRBV6-3|NA|TRBJ2-2|NA
TGTGCCAGCAGTTACCAAGGAAGGAACACCGGGGAGCTGTTTTTT
CASSYQGRNTGELFF
>TRBV20-1|NA|TRBJ1-2|NA
TGCAGTGCTAGAAGCCACCTTCAGTATGGCTACACCTTC
CSARSHLQYGYTF
>TRBV6-5|NA|TRBJ1-2|few
TGTGCCAGCAGCGACTCCGGGGGAGTACATGGCTACACCTTC
CASSDSGGVHGYTF
>TRBV7-9|TRBD2|TRBJ2-3|NA
TGTGCCAGCAGCGAAGCGGGGGGGCATACAGATACGCAGTATTTT
CASSEAGGHTDTQYF
>TRBV9|NA|TRBJ2-3|few
TGTGCCAGCAGCCCTCGGTCCGGGGCAGATACGCAGTATTTT
CASSPRSGADTQYF
>TRBV7-6|NA|TRBJ2-5|few
TGTGCCAGCAGCATACTCCGCGCAGGGTACCAAGAGACCCAGTACTTC
CASSILRAGYQETQYF
>TRBV6-5|TRBD1|TRBJ2-7|few
TGTGCCAGCAGTTACTCTCCGACAGGGGCGTCCTACGAGCAGTACTTC
CASSYSPTGASYEQYF
>TRBV7-9|TRBD2|TRBJ2-1|many
TGTGCCAGCAGCCTAGCGGGCGCAAATGAGCAGTTCTTC
CASSLAGANEQFF
>TRBV7-9|NA|TRBJ1-4|NA
TGTGCCAGCAGCTTAGGGCGGACCGGTGGAACTAATGAAAAACTGTTTTTT
CASSLGRTGGTNEKLFF
>TRBV10-3|NA|TRBJ1-6|NA
TGTGCCATCAGTGCGGGCGGTGCCTCTTCACCCCTCCACTTT
CAISAGGASSPLHF
>TRBV7-3|NA|TRBJ2-3|NA
TGTGCCAGCAGCTTAACGCCGGGCACAGATACGCAGTATTTT
CASSLTPGTDTQYF
>TRBV12-3/TRBV12-4|NA|TRBJ1-1|NA
TGTGCCAGCAGTCCCGGACAGAGTAACACTGAAGCTTTCTTT
CASSPGQSNTEAFF
>TRBV20-1|TRBD2|TRBJ2-7|few
TGCAGTGCTAGTGCGGGAGACAGCTACGAGCAGTACTTC
CSASAGDSYEQYF
>TRBV11-3|TRBD1|TRBJ2-7|NA
TGTGCCAGCAGCCTACGGACAGGGGATCTCTCCTACGAGCAGTACTTC
CASSLRTGDLSYEQYF
>TRBV27|TRBD2|TRBJ2-7|many
TGTGCCAGCAGTTTTGGACTAGCGGGGACCTACGAGCAGTACTTC
CASSFGLAGTYEQYF
>TRBV12-3/TRBV12-4|NA|TRBJ1-6|few
TGTGCCAGCAGTCGCAGGGGAGGCAATTCACCCCTCCACTTT
CASSRRGGNSPLHF
>TRBV20-1|NA|TRBJ2-2|many
TGCAGTGCTAGAGATACCCAGGGAAATAGTGCCGGGGAGCTGTTTTTT
CSARDTQGNSAGELFF
>TRBV7-2|TRBD2|TRBJ2-7|few
TGTGCCAGCAGAAGACTAGCGGGGTCCTACGAGCAGTACTTC
CASRRLAGSYEQYF
>TRBV6-5|NA|TRBJ2-7|few
TGTGCCAGCAGTTACGGGCTAGCAACCTACGAGCAGTACTTC
CASSYGLATYEQYF
>TRBV6-4|TRBD2|TRBJ2-1|NA
TGTGCCAGCTCCGGGACTAGCGTCTCTAATGAGCAGTTCTTC
CASSGTSVSNEQFF
>TRBV24-1|NA|TRBJ2-1|few
TGTGCCACCAGTGATTTAAGGGACAATGAGCAGTTCTTC
CATSDLRDNEQFF
>TRBV2|NA|TRBJ2-5|few
TGTGCCAGCAGTAACCCCCGGGCCCAGTACTTC
CASSNPRAQYF
>TRBV4-1|NA|TRBJ2-3|few
TGCGCCAGCAGCCCCCTAGAGGGGGTAAGCACAGATACGCAGTATTTT
CASSPLEGVSTDTQYF
>TRBV10-3|NA|TRBJ2-3|few
TGTGCCATCAGTTCGACTGGCACAGATACGCAGTATTTT
CAISSTGTDTQYF
>TRBV9|TRBD1|TRBJ2-2|NA
TGTGCCAGCAGCGCCGGACAGGGGACCGGGGAGCTGTTTTTT
CASSAGQGTGELFF
>TRBV29-1|NA|TRBJ2-7|NA
TGCAGCGTGCTAGGTCCAGGATCCTACGAGCAGTACTTC
CSVLGPGSYEQYF
>TRBV7-8|NA|TRBJ2-3|many
TGTGCCAGCAGCTCCACAGCCTGGGCAGATACGCAGTATTTT
CASSSTAWADTQYF
>TRBV6-5|TRBD1|TRBJ2-4|NA
TGTGCCAGCAGTTCCCTTCTTCCCGGGACAGGGAGAAACATTCAGTACTTC
CASSSLLPGTGRNIQYF
>TRBV7-2|TRBD2|TRBJ2-5|few
TGTGCCAGCAGCCGTCGTGGAGCGGGGCAGCAAGAGACCCAGTACTTC
CASSRRGAGQQETQYF
>TRBV20-1|TRBD1|TRBJ1-5|few
TGCAGTGCTGACAGGGCGACGGGCAATCAGCCCCAGCATTTT
CSADRATGNQPQHF
>TRBV2|TRBD1|TRBJ1-2|NA
TGTGCCAGCAGCCAGACCGGACAGGCCGCCCCATCTGGCTACACCTTC
CASSQTGQAAPSGYTF
>TRBV11-2|TRBD1|TRBJ2-7|NA
TGTGCCAGCAGCCTAGGGGGGACAGGGCCCGAGCAGTACTTC
CASSLGGTGPEQYF
>TRBV9|TRBD2|TRBJ2-7|NA
TGTGCCAGCAGCGTAGGTTGGCGGGAGCAGGCCTACGAGCAGTACTTC
CASSVGWREQAYEQYF
>TRBV7-9|NA|TRBJ2-7|few
TGTGCCAGCAGCTTATCAGGCTCCCACGAGCAGTACTTC
CASSLSGSHEQYF
>TRBV7-9|TRBD1|TRBJ1-4|NA
TGTGCCAGCAGCTTATCGAGGACAGGGGGCTATGAAAAACTGTTTTTT
CASSLSRTGGYEKLFF
>TRBV12-3/TRBV12-4|NA|TRBJ2-1|few
TGTGCCAGCAGTTTAGCGGGAGTGGTCTCCTACAATGAGCAGTTCTTC
CASSLAGVVSYNEQFF
>TRBV12-3/TRBV12-4|NA|TRBJ1-4|few
TGTGCCAGCACCGACCGGCCAACTAATGAAAAACTGTTTTTT
CASTDRPTNEKLFF
>TRBV12-3/TRBV12-4|TRBD1|TRBJ1-2|few
TGTGCCAGCAGAATAGGGGGCCATGGCTACACCTTC
CASRIGGHGYTF
>TRBV4-2|NA|TRBJ2-1|NA
TGTGCCAGCAGCCAAGCCATCTACAATGAGCAGTTCTTC
CASSQAIYNEQFF
>TRBV7-9|NA|TRBJ1-2|few
TGTGCCAGCAGCCCCCGGACGGGTGACGGCTACACCTTC
CASSPRTGDGYTF
>TRBV9|NA|TRBJ2-1|few
TGTGCCAGCAGCGCCCCTGGGCCGGGGACCTACAATGAGCAGTTCTTC
CASSAPGPGTYNEQFF
>TRBV7-2|TRBD1|TRBJ1-5|NA
TGTGCCAGCAGCACCAGGGGAGGGGGCAGGCAGCCCCAGCATTTT
CASSTRGGGRQPQHF
>TRBV6-1|TRBD1|TRBJ1-1|NA
TGTGCCGGATCAAACATACAGGGGGCGAGGGGTGAAGCTTTCTTT
CAGSNIQGARGEAFF
>TRBV20-1|NA|TRBJ2-4|few
TGCAGTGCTTCCCGTTTGGGGTTAGGCAAAAACATTCAGTACTTC
CSASRLGLGKNIQYF
>TRBV6-2/TRBV6-3|NA|TRBJ1-2|NA
TGTGCCAGCAGCAACGGACCTATCGGCTACACCTTC
CASSNGPIGYTF
>TRBV9|TRBD1|TRBJ2-5|NA
TGTGCCAGCAGCGTAGGGACAGGGGTTCGGGAGACCCAGTACTTC
CASSVGTGVRETQYF